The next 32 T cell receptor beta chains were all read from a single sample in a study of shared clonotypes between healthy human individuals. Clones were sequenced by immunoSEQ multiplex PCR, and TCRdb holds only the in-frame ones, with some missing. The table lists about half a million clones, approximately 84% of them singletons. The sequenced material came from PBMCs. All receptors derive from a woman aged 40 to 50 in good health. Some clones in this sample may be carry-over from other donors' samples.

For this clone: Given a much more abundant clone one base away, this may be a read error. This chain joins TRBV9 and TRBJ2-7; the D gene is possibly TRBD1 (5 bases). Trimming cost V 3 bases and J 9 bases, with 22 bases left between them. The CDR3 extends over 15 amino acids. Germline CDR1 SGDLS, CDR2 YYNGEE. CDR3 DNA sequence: TGTGCCAGCAGCGCACAATTCGACAGTAACGGCGGGCAGTACTTC. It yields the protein CASSAQFDSNGGQYF. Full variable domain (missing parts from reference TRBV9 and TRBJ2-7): DSGVTQTPKHLITATGQRVTLRCSPRSGDLSVYWYQQSLDQGLQFLIQYYNGEERAKGNILERFSAQQFPDLHSELNLSSLELGDSALYFCASSAQFDSNGGQYFGPGTRLTVT.

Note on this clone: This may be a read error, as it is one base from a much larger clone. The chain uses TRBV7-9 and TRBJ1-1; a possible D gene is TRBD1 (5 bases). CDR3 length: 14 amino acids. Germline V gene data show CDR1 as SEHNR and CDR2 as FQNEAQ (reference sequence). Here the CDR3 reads CVGSVDSWGTEAFF. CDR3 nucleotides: TGTGTCGGCAGCGTCGACTCTTGGGGGACTGAAGCTTTCTTT.

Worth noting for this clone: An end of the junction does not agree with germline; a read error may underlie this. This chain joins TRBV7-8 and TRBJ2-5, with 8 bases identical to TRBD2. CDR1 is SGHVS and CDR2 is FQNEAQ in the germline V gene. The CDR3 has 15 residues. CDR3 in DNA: TGTGCCAGCAGTTTAGGACTAGCAAATCGAGAGACCCAGTACTTC. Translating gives CASSLGLANRETQYF.

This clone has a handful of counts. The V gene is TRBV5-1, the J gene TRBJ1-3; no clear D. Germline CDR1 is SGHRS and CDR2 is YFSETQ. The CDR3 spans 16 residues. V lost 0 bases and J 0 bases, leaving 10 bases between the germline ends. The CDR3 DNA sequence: TGCGCCAGCAGCTTGGGTTCAGCCAGCTCTGGAAACACCATATATTTT. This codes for CASSLGSASSGNTIYF.

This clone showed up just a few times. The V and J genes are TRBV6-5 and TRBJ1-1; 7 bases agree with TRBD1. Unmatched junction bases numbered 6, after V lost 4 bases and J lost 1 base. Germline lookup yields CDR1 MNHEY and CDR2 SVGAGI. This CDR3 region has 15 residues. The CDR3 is CASSSTGQRNTEAFF. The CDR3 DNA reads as TGTGCCAGCAGTTCTACGGGACAGAGGAACACTGAAGCTTTCTTT.

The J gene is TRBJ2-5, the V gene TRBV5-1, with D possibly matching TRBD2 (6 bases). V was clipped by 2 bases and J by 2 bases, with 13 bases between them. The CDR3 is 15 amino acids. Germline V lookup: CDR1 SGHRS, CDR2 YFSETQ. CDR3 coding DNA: TGCGCCAGCAGCTTCCGGGACGGACTACAAGAGACCCAGTACTTC. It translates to CASSFRDGLQETQYF. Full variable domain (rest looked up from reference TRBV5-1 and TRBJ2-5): KAGVTQTPRYLIKTRGQQVTLSCSPISGHRSVSWYQQTPGQGLQFLFEYFSETQRNKGNFPGRFSGRQFSNSRSEMNVSTLELGDSALYLCASSFRDGLQETQYFGPGTRLLVL.

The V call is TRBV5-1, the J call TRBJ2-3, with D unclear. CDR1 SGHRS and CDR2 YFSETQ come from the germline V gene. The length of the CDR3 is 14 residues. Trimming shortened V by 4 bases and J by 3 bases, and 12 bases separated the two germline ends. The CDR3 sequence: CASSPLGITDTQYF. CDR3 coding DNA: TGCGCCAGCAGCCCCTTGGGGATAACAGATACGCAGTATTTT. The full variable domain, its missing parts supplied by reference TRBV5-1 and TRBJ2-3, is KAGVTQTPRYLIKTRGQQVTLSCSPISGHRSVSWYQQTPGQGLQFLFEYFSETQRNKGNFPGRFSGRQFSNSRSEMNVSTLELGDSALYLCASSPLGITDTQYFGPGTRLTVL.

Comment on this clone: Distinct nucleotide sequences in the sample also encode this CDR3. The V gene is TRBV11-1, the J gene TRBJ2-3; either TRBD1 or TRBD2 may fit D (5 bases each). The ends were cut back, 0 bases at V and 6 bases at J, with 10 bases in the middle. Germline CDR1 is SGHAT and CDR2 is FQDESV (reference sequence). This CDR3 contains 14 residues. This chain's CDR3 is CASSLAGGADTQYF. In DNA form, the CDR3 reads TGTGCCAGCAGCTTAGCTGGGGGAGCGGATACGCAGTATTTT.

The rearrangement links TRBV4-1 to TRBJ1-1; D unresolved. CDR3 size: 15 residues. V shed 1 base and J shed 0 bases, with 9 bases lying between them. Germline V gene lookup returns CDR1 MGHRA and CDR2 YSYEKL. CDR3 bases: TGCGCCAGCAGCCAAGGCGGCCAGGTGAACACTGAAGCTTTCTTT. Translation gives CASSQGGQVNTEAFF.

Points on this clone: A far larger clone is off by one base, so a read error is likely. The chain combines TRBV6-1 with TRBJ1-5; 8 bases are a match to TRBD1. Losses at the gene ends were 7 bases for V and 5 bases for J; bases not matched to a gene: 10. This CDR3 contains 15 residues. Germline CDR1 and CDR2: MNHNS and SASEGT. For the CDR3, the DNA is TGTGCCAGCACCTTGCCCCACAGGGGGGATCAGCCCCAGCATTTT. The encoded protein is CASTLPHRGDQPQHF.

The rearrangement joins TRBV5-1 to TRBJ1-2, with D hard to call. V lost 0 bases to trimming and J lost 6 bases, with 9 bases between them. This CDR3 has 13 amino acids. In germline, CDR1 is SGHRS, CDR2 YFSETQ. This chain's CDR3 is CASSLGSGNGYTF. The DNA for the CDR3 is TGCGCCAGCAGCTTGGGTTCAGGAAATGGCTACACCTTC.

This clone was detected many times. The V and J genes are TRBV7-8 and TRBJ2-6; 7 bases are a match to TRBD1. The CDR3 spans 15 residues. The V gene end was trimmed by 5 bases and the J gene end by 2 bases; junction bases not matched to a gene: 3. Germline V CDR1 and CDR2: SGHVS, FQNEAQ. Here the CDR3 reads CASSLGQAGANVLTF. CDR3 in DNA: TGTGCCAGCAGCCTCGGACAGGCTGGGGCCAACGTCCTGACTTTC.

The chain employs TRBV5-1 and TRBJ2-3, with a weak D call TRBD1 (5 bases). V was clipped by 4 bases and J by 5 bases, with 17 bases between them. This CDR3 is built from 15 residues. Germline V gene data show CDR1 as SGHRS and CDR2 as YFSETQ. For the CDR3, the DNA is TGCGCCAGCAGCCTACAGGAACGAAGGGGAGATACGCAGTATTTT. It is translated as CASSLQERRGDTQYF.

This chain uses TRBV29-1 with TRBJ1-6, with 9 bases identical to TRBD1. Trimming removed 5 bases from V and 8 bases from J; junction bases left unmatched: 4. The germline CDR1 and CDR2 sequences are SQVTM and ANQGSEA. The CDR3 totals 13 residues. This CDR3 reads CSVLTGGDSPLHF. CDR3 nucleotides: TGCAGCGTTCTGACAGGGGGTGATTCACCCCTCCACTTT.

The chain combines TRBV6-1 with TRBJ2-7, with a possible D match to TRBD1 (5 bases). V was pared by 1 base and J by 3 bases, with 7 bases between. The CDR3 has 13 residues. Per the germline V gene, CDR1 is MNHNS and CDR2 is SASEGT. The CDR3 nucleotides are TGTGCCAGCAGTGAAGACAGGCGCTACGAGCAGTACTTC. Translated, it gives CASSEDRRYEQYF.

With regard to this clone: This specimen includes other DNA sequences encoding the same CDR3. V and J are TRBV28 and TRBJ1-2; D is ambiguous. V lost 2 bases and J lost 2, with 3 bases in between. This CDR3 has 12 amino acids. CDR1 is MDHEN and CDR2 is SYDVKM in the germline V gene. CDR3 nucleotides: TGTGCCAGCAGTTTACAAAACTATGGCTACACCTTC. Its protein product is CASSLQNYGYTF.

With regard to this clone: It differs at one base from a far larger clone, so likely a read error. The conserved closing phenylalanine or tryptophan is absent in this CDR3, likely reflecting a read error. The CDR3: CSPEMVPYGYTS. In nucleotides, the CDR3 is TGCAGCCCCGAAATGGTCCCCTATGGCTACACCTCC. The chain links TRBV29-1 to TRBJ1-2; D is unclear. Germline CDR1 SQVTM, CDR2 ANQGSEA. This CDR3 contains 12 residues. V gave up 8 bases and J gave up 4 bases, with 14 bases separating them.

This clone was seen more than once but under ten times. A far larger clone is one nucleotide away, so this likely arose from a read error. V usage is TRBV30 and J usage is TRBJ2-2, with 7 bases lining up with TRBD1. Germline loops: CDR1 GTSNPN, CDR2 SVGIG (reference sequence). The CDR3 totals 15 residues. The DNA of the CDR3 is TGTGCCCGGAGTATGACGACAGGGCGTCCCGGGGAGCTGTTTTTT. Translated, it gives CARSMTTGRPGELFF.

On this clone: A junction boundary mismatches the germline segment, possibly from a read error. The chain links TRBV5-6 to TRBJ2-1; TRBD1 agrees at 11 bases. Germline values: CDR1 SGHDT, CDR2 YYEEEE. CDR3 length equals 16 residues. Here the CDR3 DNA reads TGCGCCAGCAGTTTTACCGGGACAGGGGGATGGACTGAGCAGTTCTTC. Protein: CASSFTGTGGWTEQFF.

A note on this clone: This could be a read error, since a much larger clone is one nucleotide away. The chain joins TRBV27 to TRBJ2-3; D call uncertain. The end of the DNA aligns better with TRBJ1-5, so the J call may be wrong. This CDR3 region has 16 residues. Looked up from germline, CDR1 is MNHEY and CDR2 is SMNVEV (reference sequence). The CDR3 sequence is CASSSYERLSTDTQHF. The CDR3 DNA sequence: TGTGCCAGCAGTTCCTATGAGCGTCTTAGCACAGATACGCAGCATTTT.

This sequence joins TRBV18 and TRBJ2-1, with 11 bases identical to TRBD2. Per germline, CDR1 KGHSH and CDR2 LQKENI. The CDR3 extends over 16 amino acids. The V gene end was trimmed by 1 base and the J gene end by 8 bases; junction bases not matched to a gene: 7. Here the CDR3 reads CASSPRKLAGEHEQFF. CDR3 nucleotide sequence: TGTGCCAGCTCACCACGTAAACTAGCGGGAGAGCATGAGCAGTTCTTC.

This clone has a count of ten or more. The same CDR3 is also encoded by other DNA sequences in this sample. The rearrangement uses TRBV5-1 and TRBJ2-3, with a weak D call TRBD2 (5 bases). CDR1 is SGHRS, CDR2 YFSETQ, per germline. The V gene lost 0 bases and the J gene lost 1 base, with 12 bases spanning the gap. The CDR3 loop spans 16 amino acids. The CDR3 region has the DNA TGCGCCAGCAGCTTGGAACTAGGCCCTGGCACAGATACGCAGTATTTT. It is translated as CASSLELGPGTDTQYF.

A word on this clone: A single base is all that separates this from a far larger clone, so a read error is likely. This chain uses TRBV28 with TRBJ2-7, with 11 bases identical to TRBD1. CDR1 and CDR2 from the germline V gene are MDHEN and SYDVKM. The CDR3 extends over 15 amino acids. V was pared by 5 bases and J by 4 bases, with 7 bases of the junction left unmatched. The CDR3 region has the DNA TGTGCCAGCAGTCCCAGGACAGGGGGCCAGTACGAGCAGTACTTC. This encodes CASSPRTGGQYEQYF.

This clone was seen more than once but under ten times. The CDR3 is CAISGSAELGYTF. The CDR3 coding sequence is TGTGCCATCAGTGGATCAGCAGAACTGGGCTACACCTTC. The rearrangement joins TRBV10-3 to TRBJ1-2; D call uncertain. The V and J ends lost 4 bases and 8 bases respectively, with 14 bases between them. The CDR3 spans 13 residues. Germline CDR1 ENHRY, CDR2 SYGVKD.

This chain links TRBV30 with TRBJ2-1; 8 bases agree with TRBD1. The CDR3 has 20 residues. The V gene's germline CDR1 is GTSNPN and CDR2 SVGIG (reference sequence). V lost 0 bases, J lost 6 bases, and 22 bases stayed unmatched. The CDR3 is CAWSVPMALRKTGGINEQFF. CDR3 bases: TGTGCCTGGAGTGTACCTATGGCCCTCAGAAAAACAGGGGGTATCAATGAGCAGTTCTTC.

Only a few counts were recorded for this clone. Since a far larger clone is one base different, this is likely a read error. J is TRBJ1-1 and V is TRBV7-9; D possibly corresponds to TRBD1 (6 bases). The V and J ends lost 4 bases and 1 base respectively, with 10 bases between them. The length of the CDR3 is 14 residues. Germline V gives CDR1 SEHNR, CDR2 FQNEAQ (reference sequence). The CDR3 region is CASSYRDKNTEAFF. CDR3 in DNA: TGTGCCAGCAGCTACCGGGACAAGAACACTGAAGCTTTCTTT.

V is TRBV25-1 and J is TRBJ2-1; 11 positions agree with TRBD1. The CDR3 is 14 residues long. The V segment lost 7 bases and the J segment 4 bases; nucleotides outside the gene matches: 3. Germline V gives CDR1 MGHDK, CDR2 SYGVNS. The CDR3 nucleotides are TGTGCCAGCACCGGGACAGGGGGTTACAATGAGCAGTTCTTC. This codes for CASTGTGGYNEQFF. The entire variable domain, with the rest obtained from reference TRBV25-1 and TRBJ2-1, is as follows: EADIYQTPRYLVIGTGKKITLECSQTMGHDKMYWYQQDPGMELHLIHYSYGVNSTEKGDLSSESTVSRIRTEHFPLTLESARPSHTSQYLCASTGTGGYNEQFFGPGTRLTVL.

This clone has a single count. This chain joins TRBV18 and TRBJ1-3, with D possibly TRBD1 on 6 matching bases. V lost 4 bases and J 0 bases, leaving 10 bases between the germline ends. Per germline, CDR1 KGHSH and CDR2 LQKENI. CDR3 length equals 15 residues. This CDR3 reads CASSQGESSGNTIYF. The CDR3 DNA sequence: TGTGCCAGCTCACAGGGGGAGAGCTCTGGAAACACCATATATTTT.

Here the CDR3 reads CASSLTSPGELFF. CDR3 DNA: TGTGCCAGCAGCCTGACTAGCCCCGGGGAGCTGTTTTTT. The gene calls are TRBV7-9 and TRBJ2-2; 7 bases match TRBD2. V shed 5 bases and J 6 bases; nucleotides not matched to a gene: 3. The CDR3 runs 13 residues. Germline CDR1 reads SEHNR; CDR2 reads FQNEAQ (reference sequence).

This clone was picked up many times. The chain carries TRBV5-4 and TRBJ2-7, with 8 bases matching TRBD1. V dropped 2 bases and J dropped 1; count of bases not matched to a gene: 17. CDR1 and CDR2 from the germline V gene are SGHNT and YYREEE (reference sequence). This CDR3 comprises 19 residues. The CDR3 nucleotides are TGTGCCAGCAGCTTAGCGGTGAGAACAGGGGGACTGGGGTCCTACGAGCAGTACTTC. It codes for CASSLAVRTGGLGSYEQYF.

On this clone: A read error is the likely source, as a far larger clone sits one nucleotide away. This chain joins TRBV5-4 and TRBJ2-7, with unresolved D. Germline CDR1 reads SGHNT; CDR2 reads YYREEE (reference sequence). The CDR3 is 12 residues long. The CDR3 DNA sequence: TGTGCCAGCAGCTCACGAGGATACGAGCAGTGCTTC. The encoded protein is CASSSRGYEQCF.

CDR3 protein: CASSSFLSGRFRTDTQYF. The CDR3 nucleotides read TGTGCCAGCAGCTCCTTCCTTAGCGGGAGGTTTAGGACAGATACGCAGTATTTT. The chain recombines TRBV7-2 with TRBJ2-3, with TRBD2 identical over 10 bases. Germline CDR1 and CDR2: SGHTA and FQGNSA. The trim removed 4 bases at V and 3 bases at J, leaving 13 bases unmatched. The CDR3 length is 18 residues.